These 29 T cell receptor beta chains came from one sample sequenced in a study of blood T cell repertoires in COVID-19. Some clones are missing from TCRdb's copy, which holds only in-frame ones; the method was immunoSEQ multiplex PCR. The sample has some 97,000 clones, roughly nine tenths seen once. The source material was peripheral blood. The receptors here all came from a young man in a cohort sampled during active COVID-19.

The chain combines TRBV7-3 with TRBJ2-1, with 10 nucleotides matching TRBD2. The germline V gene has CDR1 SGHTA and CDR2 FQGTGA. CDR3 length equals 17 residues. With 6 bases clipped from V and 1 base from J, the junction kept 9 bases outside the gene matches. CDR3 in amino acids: CASSPNPSGSSYNEQFF. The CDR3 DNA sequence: TGTGCCAGCAGTCCTAATCCTAGCGGGAGTTCCTACAATGAGCAGTTCTTC.

CDR3 residues: CASSQDRTGEQFF. CDR3 sequence (DNA): TGCGCCAGCAGCCAGGACAGGACGGGTGAGCAGTTCTTC. The rearrangement uses TRBV10-1 and TRBJ2-1; 7 bases line up with TRBD1. The CDR3 runs 13 residues. J lost 9 bases, V lost 6 bases, and 8 bases had no gene match. Germline values: CDR1 WNHNN, CDR2 SYGVQD (reference sequence).

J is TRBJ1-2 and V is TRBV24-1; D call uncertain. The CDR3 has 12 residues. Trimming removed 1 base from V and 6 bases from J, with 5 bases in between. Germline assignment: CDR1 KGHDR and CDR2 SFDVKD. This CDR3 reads CATSDFSDGYTF. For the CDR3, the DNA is TGTGCCACCAGTGATTTTTCAGATGGCTACACCTTC.

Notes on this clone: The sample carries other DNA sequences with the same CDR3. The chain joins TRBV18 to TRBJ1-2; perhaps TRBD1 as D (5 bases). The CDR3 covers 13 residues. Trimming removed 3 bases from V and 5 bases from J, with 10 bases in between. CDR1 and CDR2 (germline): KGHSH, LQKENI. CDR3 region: CASSPGRDYGYTF. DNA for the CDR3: TGTGCCAGCTCACCGGGCAGGGATTATGGCTACACCTTC.

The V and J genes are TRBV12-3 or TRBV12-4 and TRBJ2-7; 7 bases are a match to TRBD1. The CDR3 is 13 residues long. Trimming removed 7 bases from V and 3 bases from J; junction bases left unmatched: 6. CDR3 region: CASNPGQNYEQYF. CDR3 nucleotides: TGTGCCAGCAACCCGGGACAGAACTACGAGCAGTACTTC.

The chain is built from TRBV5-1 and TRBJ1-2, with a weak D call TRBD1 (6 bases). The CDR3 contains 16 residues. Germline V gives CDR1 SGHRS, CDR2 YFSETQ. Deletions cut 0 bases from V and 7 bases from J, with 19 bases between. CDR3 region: CASSLAGTMAGVGYTF. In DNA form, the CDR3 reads TGCGCCAGCAGCTTGGCCGGGACAATGGCAGGGGTTGGCTACACCTTC. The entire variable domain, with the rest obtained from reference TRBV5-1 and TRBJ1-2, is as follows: KAGVTQTPRYLIKTRGQQVTLSCSPISGHRSVSWYQQTPGQGLQFLFEYFSETQRNKGNFPGRFSGRQFSNSRSEMNVSTLELGDSALYLCASSLAGTMAGVGYTFGSGTRLTVV.

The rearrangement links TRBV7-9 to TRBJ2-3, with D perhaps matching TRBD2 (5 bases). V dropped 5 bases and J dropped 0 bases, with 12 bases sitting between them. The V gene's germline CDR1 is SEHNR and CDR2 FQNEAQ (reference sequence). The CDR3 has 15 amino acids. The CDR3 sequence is CASSPPGISTDTQYF. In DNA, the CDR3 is TGTGCCAGCAGCCCCCCGGGGATAAGCACAGATACGCAGTATTTT.

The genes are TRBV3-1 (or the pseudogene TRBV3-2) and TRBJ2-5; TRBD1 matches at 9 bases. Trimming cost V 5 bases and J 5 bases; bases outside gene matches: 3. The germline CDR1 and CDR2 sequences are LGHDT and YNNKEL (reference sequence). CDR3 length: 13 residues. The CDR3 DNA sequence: TGTGCCAGCAGCGGACAGGGGCGGGAGACCCAGTACTTC. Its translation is CASSGQGRETQYF.

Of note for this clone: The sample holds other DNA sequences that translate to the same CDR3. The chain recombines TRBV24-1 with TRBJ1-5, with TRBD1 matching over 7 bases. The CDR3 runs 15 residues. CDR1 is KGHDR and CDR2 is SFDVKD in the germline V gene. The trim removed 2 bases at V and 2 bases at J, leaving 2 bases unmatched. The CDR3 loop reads CATSDSGTGNQPQHF. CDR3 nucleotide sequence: TGTGCCACCAGTGATTCCGGGACAGGCAATCAGCCCCAGCATTTT.

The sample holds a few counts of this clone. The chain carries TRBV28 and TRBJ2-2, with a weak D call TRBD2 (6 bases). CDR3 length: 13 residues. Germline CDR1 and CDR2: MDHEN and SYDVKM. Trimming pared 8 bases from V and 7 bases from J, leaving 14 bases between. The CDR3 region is CASERLGHGELFF. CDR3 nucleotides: TGTGCCAGCGAGAGACTAGGTCACGGGGAGCTGTTTTTT.

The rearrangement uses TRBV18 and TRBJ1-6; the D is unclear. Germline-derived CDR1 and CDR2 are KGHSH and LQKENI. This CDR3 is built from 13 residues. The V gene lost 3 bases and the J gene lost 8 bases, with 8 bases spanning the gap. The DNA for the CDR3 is TGTGCCAGCTCACCCGAGCTTTATTCACCCCTCCACTTT. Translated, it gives CASSPELYSPLHF.

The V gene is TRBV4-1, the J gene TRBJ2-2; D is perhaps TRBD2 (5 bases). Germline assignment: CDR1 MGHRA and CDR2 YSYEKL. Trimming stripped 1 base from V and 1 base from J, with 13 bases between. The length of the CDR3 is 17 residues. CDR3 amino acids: CASSQGSPGMNTGELFF. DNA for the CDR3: TGCGCCAGCAGCCAAGGATCTCCGGGAATGAACACCGGGGAGCTGTTTTTT.

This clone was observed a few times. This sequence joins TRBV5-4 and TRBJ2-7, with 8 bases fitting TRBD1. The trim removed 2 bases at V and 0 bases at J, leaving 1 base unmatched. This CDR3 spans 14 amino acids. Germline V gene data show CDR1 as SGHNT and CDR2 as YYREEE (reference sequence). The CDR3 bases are TGTGCCAGCAGCTTCGACAGGGGCTCCTACGAGCAGTACTTC. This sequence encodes CASSFDRGSYEQYF.

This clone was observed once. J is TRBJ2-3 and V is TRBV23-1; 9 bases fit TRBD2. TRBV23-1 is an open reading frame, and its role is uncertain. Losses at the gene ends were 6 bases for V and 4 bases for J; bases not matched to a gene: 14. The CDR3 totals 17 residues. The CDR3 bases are TGCGCCAGCAGCGGTGTACGCGGGGGGGAATCTGCAGATACGCAGTATTTT. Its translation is CASSGVRGGESADTQYF.

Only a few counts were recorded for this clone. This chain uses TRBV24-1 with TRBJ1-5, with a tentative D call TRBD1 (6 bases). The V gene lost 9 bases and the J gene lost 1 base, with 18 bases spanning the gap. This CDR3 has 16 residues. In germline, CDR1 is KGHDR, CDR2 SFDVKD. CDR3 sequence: CATLSGQRDSNQPQHF. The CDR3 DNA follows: TGTGCCACCCTATCCGGACAGAGGGACAGCAATCAGCCCCAGCATTTT.

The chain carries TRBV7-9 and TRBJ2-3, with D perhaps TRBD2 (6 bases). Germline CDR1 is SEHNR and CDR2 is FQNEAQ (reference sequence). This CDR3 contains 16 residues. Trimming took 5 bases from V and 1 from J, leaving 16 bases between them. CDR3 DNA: TGTGCCAGCAGCCCCCCGGGGGTCCGGGGCACAGATACGCAGTATTTT. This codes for CASSPPGVRGTDTQYF.

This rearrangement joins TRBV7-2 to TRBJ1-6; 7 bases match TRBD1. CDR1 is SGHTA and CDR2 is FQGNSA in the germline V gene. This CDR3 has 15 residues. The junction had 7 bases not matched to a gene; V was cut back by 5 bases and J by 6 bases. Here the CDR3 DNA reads TGTGCCAGCAGCCGCGGACAGGCGGGTAATTCACCCCTCCACTTT. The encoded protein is CASSRGQAGNSPLHF.

This CDR3 reads CASRPGEANYGYTF. The CDR3 region has the DNA TGTGCCAGCCGCCCGGGGGAAGCTAACTATGGCTACACCTTC. The chain employs TRBV6-5 and TRBJ1-2; perhaps TRBD1 as D (5 bases). Germline values: CDR1 MNHEY, CDR2 SVGAGI. The CDR3 covers 14 residues. Trimming stripped 8 bases from V and 0 bases from J, with 13 bases between.

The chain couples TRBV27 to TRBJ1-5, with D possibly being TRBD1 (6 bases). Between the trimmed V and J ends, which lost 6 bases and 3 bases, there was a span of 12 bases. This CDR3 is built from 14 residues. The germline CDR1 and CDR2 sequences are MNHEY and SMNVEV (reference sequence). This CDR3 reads CASSSGQLNQPQHF. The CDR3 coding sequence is TGTGCCAGCAGCTCCGGACAGCTCAATCAGCCCCAGCATTTT.

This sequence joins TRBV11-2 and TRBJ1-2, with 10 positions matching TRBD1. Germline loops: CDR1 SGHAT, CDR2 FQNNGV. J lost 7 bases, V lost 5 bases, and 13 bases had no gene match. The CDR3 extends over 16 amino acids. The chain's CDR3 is CASSLRRQGAMAGYTF. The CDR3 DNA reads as TGTGCCAGCAGCCTCCGAAGACAGGGGGCGATGGCTGGCTACACCTTC.

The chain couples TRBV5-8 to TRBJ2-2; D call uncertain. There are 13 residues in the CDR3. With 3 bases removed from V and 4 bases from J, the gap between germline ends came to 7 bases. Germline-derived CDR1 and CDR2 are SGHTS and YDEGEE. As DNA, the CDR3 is TGTGCCAGCAGCTGGCCGGGCACCGGGGAGCTGTTTTTT. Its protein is CASSWPGTGELFF.

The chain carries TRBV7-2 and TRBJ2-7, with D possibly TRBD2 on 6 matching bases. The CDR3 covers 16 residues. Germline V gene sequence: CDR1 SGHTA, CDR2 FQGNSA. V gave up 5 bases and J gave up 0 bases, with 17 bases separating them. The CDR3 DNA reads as TGTGCCAGCAGCCTAGGTGGGACTCAGAGCTCCTACGAGCAGTACTTC. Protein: CASSLGGTQSSYEQYF.

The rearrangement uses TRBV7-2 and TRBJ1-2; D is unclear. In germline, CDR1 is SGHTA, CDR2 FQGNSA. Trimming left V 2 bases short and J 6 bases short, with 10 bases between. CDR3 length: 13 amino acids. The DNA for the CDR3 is TGTGCCAGCAGCTTATCACAGAGGGATGGCTACACCTTC. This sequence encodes CASSLSQRDGYTF.

CDR3 residues: CASSLDRGLAGELFF. The CDR3 nucleotides are TGTGCCAGCAGCTTGGACAGGGGGCTTGCCGGGGAGCTGTTTTTT. V and J are TRBV5-6 and TRBJ2-2; 9 bases are shared with TRBD1. Per the germline V gene, CDR1 is SGHDT and CDR2 is YYEEEE. CDR3 length equals 15 residues. V lost 0 bases, J lost 6 bases, and 3 bases stayed unmatched.

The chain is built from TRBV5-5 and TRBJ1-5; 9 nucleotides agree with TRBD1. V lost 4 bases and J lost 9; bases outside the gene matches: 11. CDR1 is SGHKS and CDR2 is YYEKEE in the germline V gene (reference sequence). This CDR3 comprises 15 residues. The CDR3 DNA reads TGTGCCAGCAGCCCCGGACAGGGGACGACGAGGCCCCAGCATTTT. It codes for CASSPGQGTTRPQHF. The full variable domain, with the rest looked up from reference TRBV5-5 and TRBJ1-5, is DAGVTQSPTHLIKTRGQQVTLRCSPISGHKSVSWYQQVLGQGPQFIFQYYEKEERGRGNFPDRFSARQFPNYSSELNVNALLLGDSALYLCASSPGQGTTRPQHFGDGTRLSIL.

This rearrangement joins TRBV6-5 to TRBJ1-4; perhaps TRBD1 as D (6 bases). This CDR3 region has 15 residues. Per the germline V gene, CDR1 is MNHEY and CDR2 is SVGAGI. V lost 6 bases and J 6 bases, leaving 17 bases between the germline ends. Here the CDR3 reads CASRAWTANDEKLFF. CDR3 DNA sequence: TGTGCCAGCAGGGCCTGGACAGCGAATGATGAAAAACTGTTTTTT.

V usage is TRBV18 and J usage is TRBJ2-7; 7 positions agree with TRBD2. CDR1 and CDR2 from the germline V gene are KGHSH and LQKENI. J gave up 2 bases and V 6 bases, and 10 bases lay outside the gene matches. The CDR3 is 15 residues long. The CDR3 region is CASSPAGVEAYEQYF. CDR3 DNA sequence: TGTGCCAGCTCCCCTGCGGGGGTGGAAGCCTACGAGCAGTACTTC.

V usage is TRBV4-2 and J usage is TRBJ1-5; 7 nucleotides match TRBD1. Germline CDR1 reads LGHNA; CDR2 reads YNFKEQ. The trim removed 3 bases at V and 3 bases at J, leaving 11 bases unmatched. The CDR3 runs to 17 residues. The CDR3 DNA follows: TGTGCCAGCAGCCAGGGTTATACAGGGGCTCTCAATCAGCCCCAGCATTTT. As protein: CASSQGYTGALNQPQHF.

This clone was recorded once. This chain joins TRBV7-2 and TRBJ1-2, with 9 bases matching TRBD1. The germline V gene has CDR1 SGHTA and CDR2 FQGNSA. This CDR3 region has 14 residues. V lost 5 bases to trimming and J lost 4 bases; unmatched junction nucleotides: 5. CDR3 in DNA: TGTGCCAGCAGCCCGGGACAGGGCCCCTATGGCTACACCTTC. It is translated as CASSPGQGPYGYTF.